The source of this T cell receptor beta chain is a study of radiation and T cells in renal cell carcinoma. General study findings and limits: Top tumor clonotypes rose in blood 2 weeks post-radiation, then contracted.

The time point here: blood 4 weeks post-SBRT, at nephrectomy. The treatment is: 15 Gy SBRT to primary tumor, nephrectomy 4 weeks later. Nephrectomy followed 15 Gy stereotactic body radiation by 4 weeks. Blood was sampled at baseline, 2 weeks and 4 weeks after SBRT. Clear cell pathology was present in this patient's renal cell carcinoma. The data were produced by immunoSEQ multiplex PCR, yet TCRdb's version contains in-frame clones alone and is incomplete. Among around 99,000 clones, roughly 82% were seen once, and the ten largest hold 6% to 9%. The V gene lost 4 bases and the J gene lost 3 bases, with 7 bases spanning the gap. In germline, CDR1 is MNHEY, CDR2 SVGAGI. The CDR3 runs to 13 residues. Worth noting for this clone: What it binds is not known.

The receptor was derived from a man in his fifties or sixties with renal cell carcinoma. The sequencing here drew on blood, taken from a patient whose treatment included radiotherapy and nephrectomy. This sequence joins TRBV6-5 and TRBJ1-5; no firm D call. The CDR3 DNA reads as TGTGCCAGCAGTTCCCGGGTCAATCAGCCCCAGCATTTT. Translated, it gives CASSSRVNQPQHF.